The 11 T cell receptor beta chains in this list originate from one sample, sequenced in a study of OX40 agonist ivuxolimab in advanced cancers. Using immunoSEQ multiplex PCR, the repertoire was profiled, and TCRdb retains in-frame clones only, with some absent. The sample lists about 73,000 clones; under 90% were seen once. The sample was CD4+ or CD8+ T cells sorted from blood, taken in a trial of the OX40 agonist ivuxolimab. All receptors derive from an adult with an advanced solid tumor such as melanoma, head and neck, liver or kidney cancer.

The V gene is TRBV29-1, the J gene TRBJ2-2; D assignment may be TRBD1 or TRBD2 (6 bases each). The germline CDR1 and CDR2 sequences are SQVTM and ANQGSEA. The CDR3 is made up of 14 amino acids. Trimming removed 4 bases from V and 6 bases from J, with 15 bases in between. CDR3 residues: CSVGHSRGAGELFF. The CDR3 DNA follows: TGCAGCGTTGGCCATAGTAGGGGGGCCGGGGAGCTGTTTTTT.

In its sample, this clone was seen once. V and J are TRBV6-5 and TRBJ1-2; D remains unclear. The V end lost 2 bases, the J end lost 5 bases, and 9 bases lay between the germline ends. The CDR3 runs to 13 residues. CDR1 MNHEY and CDR2 SVGAGI come from the germline V gene. The CDR3, as DNA: TGTGCCAGCAGTTACAGAGTTTCATATGGCTACACCTTC. Amino acid sequence: CASSYRVSYGYTF.

The chain employs TRBV11-2 and TRBJ2-3; 8 nucleotides line up with TRBD2. From germline, CDR1 is SGHAT and CDR2 FQNNGV. The CDR3 has 16 amino acids. Germline trimming cut 1 base from V and 2 bases from J; bases unmatched to any gene: 5. CDR3 sequence (DNA): TGTGCCAGCAGCTTAGCGGGGGGGTCCCACACAGATACGCAGTATTTT. It translates to CASSLAGGSHTDTQYF.

V gene TRBV7-2 combines with J gene TRBJ1-5; TRBD1 matches at 7 bases. CDR3 length equals 14 residues. V shed 0 bases and J 6 bases; nucleotides not matched to a gene: 2. Germline CDR1 SGHTA, CDR2 FQGNSA. The CDR3 here is CASSLAGGGQPQHF. For the CDR3, the DNA is TGTGCCAGCAGCTTAGCAGGGGGCGGTCAGCCCCAGCATTTT.

The V call is TRBV27, the J call TRBJ1-1, with 8 bases fitting TRBD1. The CDR3 spans 14 residues. After removal of 6 bases from V and 11 bases from J, the junction contained 14 bases not matched to a gene. Germline CDR1 reads MNHEY; CDR2 reads SMNVEV (reference sequence). The CDR3 DNA sequence: TGTGCCAGCAGCCCACGGACAGGGACGAGTTTGGCTTTCTTT. Amino acids: CASSPRTGTSLAFF.

V is TRBV15 and J is TRBJ2-1; a possible D gene is TRBD2 (5 bases). Germline values: CDR1 LNHNV, CDR2 YYDKDF (reference sequence). V lost 0 bases and J lost 0, with 9 bases in between. CDR3 size: 16 residues. The CDR3 DNA reads TGTGCCACCAGCAGAGATCCTGGAGGCTCCTACAATGAGCAGTTCTTC. This translates into CATSRDPGGSYNEQFF. Together with reference TRBV15 and TRBJ2-1, the CDR3 gives the full variable domain: DAMVIQNPRYQVTQFGKPVTLSCSQTLNHNVMYWYQQKSSQAPKLLFHYYDKDFNNEADTPDNFQSRRPNTSFCFLDIRSPGLGDTAMYLCATSRDPGGSYNEQFFGPGTRLTVL.

The V and J genes are TRBV6-5 and TRBJ2-2; 8 bases align to TRBD1. J lost 4 bases, V lost 6 bases, and 4 bases had no gene match. In germline, CDR1 is MNHEY, CDR2 SVGAGI. This CDR3 comprises 14 residues. The CDR3 is CASRRTGSTGELFF. The CDR3 nucleotides are TGTGCCAGCAGGAGGACAGGGAGCACCGGGGAGCTGTTTTTT.

The chain couples TRBV15 to TRBJ2-7, with 11 bases matching TRBD2. Germline values: CDR1 LNHNV, CDR2 YYDKDF (reference sequence). This CDR3 region has 14 residues. Losses at the gene ends were 2 bases for V and 6 bases for J; bases not matched to a gene: 3. The CDR3 DNA follows: TGTGCCACCAGCAGACTAGCGGGAGGCTCCGAGCAGTACTTC. It specifies CATSRLAGGSEQYF.

This clone showed up just once. The CDR3 loop reads CSASGFGGGELFF. The CDR3 coding sequence is TGCAGCGCCTCAGGGTTCGGCGGCGGGGAGCTGTTTTTT. This sequence joins TRBV29-1 and TRBJ2-2; D may be TRBD1 (5 bases). The CDR3 is 13 amino acids. Germline CDR1 is SQVTM and CDR2 is ANQGSEA. Deletions cut 7 bases from V and 7 bases from J, with 16 bases between.

In DNA form, the CDR3 reads TGTGCCAGCAGAACCGGACAGCCATATAACACTGAAGCTTTCTTT. It specifies CASRTGQPYNTEAFF. The chain joins TRBV2 to TRBJ1-1, with a possible D match to TRBD1 (6 bases). CDR3 size: 15 residues. The ends were cut back, 6 bases at V and 2 bases at J, with 16 bases in the middle. Germline CDR1 SNHLY, CDR2 FYNNEI.

This clone has a single count. At one of its ends the junction is not consistent with the germline gene, which may arise from a read error. This chain connects TRBV5-4 to TRBJ1-4; D is perhaps TRBD1 (6 bases). Germline values: CDR1 SGHNT, CDR2 YYREEE (reference sequence). The CDR3 spans 18 residues. Here the CDR3 reads CASSLGPGGRLTNKKLFF. In DNA form, the CDR3 reads TGTGCCAGCAGCTTGGGCCCGGGGGGGCGCTTAACTAATAAAAAACTGTTTTTT.